A selection of T cell receptor beta chains follows, all from one sample in a study of shared clonotypes between healthy human individuals. Produced via immunoSEQ multiplex PCR; TCRdb's table is partial and in-frame only. Of a few million clones listed, 90% to 96% are singletons. The sample consisted of naive CD4+ T cells sorted from blood. The receptor set was obtained from a man younger than 35 in good health. CDR3s leave out the opening cysteine and the closing phenylalanine or tryptophan.

V: TRBV29-1; J: TRBJ1-1; CDR3: SVELRRAAPGTEAF
V: TRBV7-6; J: TRBJ2-5; CDR3: ASSLGQLPETQY
V: TRBV5-4; J: TRBJ1-2; CDR3: VSSLDLEGYT
V: TRBV7-2; J: TRBJ1-6; CDR3: ASNPESSYNSPLH
V: TRBV7-9; J: TRBJ1-1; CDR3: ASSFTSKVNTEAF
V: TRBV7-2; J: TRBJ2-2; CDR3: ASSLGLAGENTGELF
V: TRBV2; J: TRBJ1-2; CDR3: ASSRTGDNYGYT
V: TRBV7-2; J: TRBJ1-6; CDR3: ASSLPPLGASPLH
V: TRBV5-4; J: TRBJ2-5; CDR3: ASSPDSKETQY
V: TRBV6-1; J: TRBJ2-5; CDR3: ASSGTDQETQY
V: TRBV28; J: TRBJ2-5; CDR3: ASRKKGQETQY
V: TRBV6-5; J: TRBJ2-7; CDR3: ASSYSGQGPIYEQY
V: TRBV6-6; J: TRBJ2-7; CDR3: ASRGYRGYHEQY
V: TRBV7-9; J: TRBJ2-7; CDR3: ASSGSLQY
V: TRBV18; J: TRBJ1-1; CDR3: ASSPQGQVDGTEAF